This T cell receptor beta chain was sequenced for a study of T-cell reconstitution after alpha-beta-depleted transplantation in children. General observations from the study: At the one-year point after transplant, T-cell counts and TCRbeta diversity were found to come mostly from T cells that had been newly produced. By about two months after transplant, alpha-beta T cells reportedly arose from several hundred graft clones that had expanded. Diversity of TCRbeta at day 60 was high in some patients, arising from surviving recipient T cells and thymic progenitors.

Molecular barcoding with unique molecular identifiers was used for the TCRbeta library. TCRdb recomputed calls from the PCR reads with MiXCR, one row per CDR3 protein. Here the sample spans 600,000 to 800,000 distinct CDR3 sequences, around 13% being singletons. This CDR3 contains 16 residues. The V gene's germline CDR1 is SGHRS and CDR2 YFSETQ. Trimming shortened V by 7 bases and J by 6 bases, and 23 bases separated the two germline ends. This clonotype was seen at least ten times. Its matching antigen is unknown. Material: PBMCs, obtained before TCRalphabeta/CD19-depleted stem cell transplant. This TCR derives from a girl aged 2 to 10 with congenital amegakaryocytic thrombocytopenia, due to receive a stem cell transplant. This chain joins TRBV5-1 and TRBJ1-5; D gene uncertain. CDR3 nucleotides: TGCGCCAGCGTTCTTGGACCCATTGGAAAGGCTCAGCCCCAGCATTTT. It is translated as CASVLGPIGKAQPQHF.